Here is one TCR beta chain with its context. Its antigen remains unidentified. The data derive from a study of blood T cells in healthy people across ages. Study results and caveats: Relative to aged donors, long-lived donors carried more naive CD4+ cells and displayed higher diversity. Older age coincided with a roughly linear decline in TCR beta diversity per million T cells.

Per sample, extraction of total RNA gave at least 5 micrograms in every case. The CDR3 extends over 14 amino acids. Between the trimmed V and J ends, which lost 4 bases and 0 bases, there was a span of 11 bases. Germline V gene lookup returns CDR1 DFQATT and CDR2 SNEGSKA (reference sequence). A J-beta primer mix and a sample-barcoded 5' primer were used in a second PCR of roughly 6 to 11 cycles. TCRdb called the 5' RACE reads again in MiXCR, with one record for every CDR3 protein. The sample yields about 970,000 distinct CDR3 sequences, roughly half seen once. Sequencing was done on a sample of blood. The receptor's source is a woman aged 55-75 years in good health. The chain uses TRBV20-1 and TRBJ2-3, with D perhaps being TRBD1 or TRBD2 (5 bases each). The CDR3 loop is CSAKPGLSTDTQYF. The CDR3 DNA reads TGCAGTGCTAAACCGGGGCTTAGCACAGATACGCAGTATTTT.